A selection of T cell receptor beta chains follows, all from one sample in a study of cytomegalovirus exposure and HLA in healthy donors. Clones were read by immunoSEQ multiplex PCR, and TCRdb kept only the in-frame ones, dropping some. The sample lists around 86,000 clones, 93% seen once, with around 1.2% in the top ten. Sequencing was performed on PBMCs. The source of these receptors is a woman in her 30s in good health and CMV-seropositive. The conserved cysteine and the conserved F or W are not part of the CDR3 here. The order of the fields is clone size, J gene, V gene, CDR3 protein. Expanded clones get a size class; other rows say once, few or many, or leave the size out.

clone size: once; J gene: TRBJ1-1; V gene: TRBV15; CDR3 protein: ATSRVTSENTEAF
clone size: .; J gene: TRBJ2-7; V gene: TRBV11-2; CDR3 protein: ASSPIGGARYEQY
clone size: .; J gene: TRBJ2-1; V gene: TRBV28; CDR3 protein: ASSRGLDRGRF
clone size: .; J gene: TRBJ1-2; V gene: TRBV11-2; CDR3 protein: ASSLLGTGEGYT
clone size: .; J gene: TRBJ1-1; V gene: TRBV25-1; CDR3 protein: ASRNTGQGTEAF
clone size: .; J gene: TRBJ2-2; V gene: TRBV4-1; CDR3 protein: ASSQETSGARPNTGELF
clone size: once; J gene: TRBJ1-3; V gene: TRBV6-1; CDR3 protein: ASSAGARNTIY
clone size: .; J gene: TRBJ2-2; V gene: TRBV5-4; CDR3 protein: ASSPDRGDTGELF
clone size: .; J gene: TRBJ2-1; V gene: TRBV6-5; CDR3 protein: ASIVASGSLDEQF
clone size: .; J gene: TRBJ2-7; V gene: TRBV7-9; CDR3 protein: ASSLSLSGRPYEQY
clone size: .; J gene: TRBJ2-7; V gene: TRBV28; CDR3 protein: ASSMLWQHEQY
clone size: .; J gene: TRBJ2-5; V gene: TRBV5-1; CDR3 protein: ASSFSGMTQETQY
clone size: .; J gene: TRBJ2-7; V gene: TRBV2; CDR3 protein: ASSPRTVSYEQY
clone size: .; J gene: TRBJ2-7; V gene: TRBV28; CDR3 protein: ASSFSYYEQY
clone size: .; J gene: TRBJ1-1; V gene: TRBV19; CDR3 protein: ASSVQGLSAF
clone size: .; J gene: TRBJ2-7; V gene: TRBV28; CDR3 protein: ASSYSEWRSSYEQY
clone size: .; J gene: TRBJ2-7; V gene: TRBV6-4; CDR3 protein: ASSERQGYEQY
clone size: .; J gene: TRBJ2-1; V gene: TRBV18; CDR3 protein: ASSLLGLADYNEQF
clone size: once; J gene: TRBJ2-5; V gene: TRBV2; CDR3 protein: ASRTGLEETQY
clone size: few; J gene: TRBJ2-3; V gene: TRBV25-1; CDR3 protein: ASSVIGDTQY
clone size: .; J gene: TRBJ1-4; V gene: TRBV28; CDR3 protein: ASSLSALGTGSEKLF
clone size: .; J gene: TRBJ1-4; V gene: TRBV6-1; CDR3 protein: ASRGETGTGDEKLF
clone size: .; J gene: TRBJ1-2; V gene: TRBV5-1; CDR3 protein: ASSPDRGRSGYT
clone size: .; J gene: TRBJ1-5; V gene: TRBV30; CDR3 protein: AWSTGRRNQPQH
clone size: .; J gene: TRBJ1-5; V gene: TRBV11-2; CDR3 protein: ASSLGTLGGNQPQH
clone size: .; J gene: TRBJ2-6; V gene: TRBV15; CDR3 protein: ATSRDLGANVLT
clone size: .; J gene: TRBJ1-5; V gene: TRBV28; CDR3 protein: ASSRDSSNQPQH
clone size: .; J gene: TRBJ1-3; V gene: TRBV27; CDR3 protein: ASSRRQGPGNTIY
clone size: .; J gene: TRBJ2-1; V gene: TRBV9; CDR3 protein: ASSSRGDSSYNEQF
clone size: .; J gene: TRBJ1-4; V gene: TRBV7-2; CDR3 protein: ASSPRGWQINEKLF
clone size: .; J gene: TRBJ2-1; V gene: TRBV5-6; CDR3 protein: ASSLVEGFGNEQF
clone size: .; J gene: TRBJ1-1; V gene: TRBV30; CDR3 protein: AWSVRTDTEAF
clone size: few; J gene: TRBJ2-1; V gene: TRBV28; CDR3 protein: ASISSGGLFYNEQF
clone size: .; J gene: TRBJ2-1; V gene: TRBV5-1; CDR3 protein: ASSLDRDYNEQF
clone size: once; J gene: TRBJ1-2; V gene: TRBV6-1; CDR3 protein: ASSEKGRLYYGYT
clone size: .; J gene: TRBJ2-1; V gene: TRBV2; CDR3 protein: ASRNLAGVRGNEQF
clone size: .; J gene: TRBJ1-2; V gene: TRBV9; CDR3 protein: ASSSRSDTPNYGYT
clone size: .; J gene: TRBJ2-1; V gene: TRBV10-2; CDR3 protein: ASSDRGDEQF
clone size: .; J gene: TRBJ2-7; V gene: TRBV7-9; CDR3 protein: ASSFGGLAGDTYEQY